Given below is one T cell receptor beta chain in context. This clonotype was recorded at least ten times. It lacks a known antigen. Base-call qualities are not available, and no considerably larger clone is one nucleotide away. The CDR3 contains 14 residues, cysteine and phenylalanine counted. Only CDR3 DNA is held: 42 bases, read in frame from base 1. Taken from the germline V gene, the CDR1 and CDR2 loops are SQVTM and ANQGSEA. A distance of 13 bases separates the germline ends of V and J, which lose 4 bases and 1 base respectively. The data belong to a study of neurological immune-mediated disorders (dated by TCRdb to between 2018 and 2020). Regarding the study in general: Among the approximately 35 multiple sclerosis patients, relapsing-remitting MS was present in around 31 and secondary progressive MS was present in 3. Peripheral blood TCR-beta repertoires from patients with HTLV-I-associated myelopathy (HAM/TSP), patients with multiple sclerosis, and healthy controls were compared in the study using UMI-based sequencing. Alongside PBMC samples, the set of approximately 100 TCR-beta libraries contained longitudinal samples, technical triplicates, and paired CD4+ and CD8+ T-cell subsets that had been sorted. The cohort included roughly 71 subjects: roughly 15 with HAM/TSP, around 34 with multiple sclerosis, and about 20 healthy controls. The investigation overall reported the following: Expanded clones from different subjects shared no identical CDR3 amino acid sequences, which suggests that TCR-beta repertoires were private in all groups. No clinical or MRI features were associated with the MS cluster, and the authors said that larger cohorts are needed. The highest TCR clonal expansion was observed in HAM/TSP patients, whereas the lowest was observed in MS patients, even when compared with healthy controls. Phylogenetic analysis grouped repertoires from 18 of 34 MS patients into a cluster of related CDR3 sequences, suggesting a possible repertoire-level signature.

Unsorted PBMC libraries were generated from 2 million PBMCs stored in RNAlater at -80 °C until RNA extraction. The multiple sclerosis patients were enrolled in a US clinical protocol that used magnetic resonance imaging to evaluate disease progression. Peripheral blood was subjected to Ficoll-Hypaque density gradient centrifugation to isolate PBMCs, which were then cryopreserved in liquid nitrogen. cDNA synthesis used template-switch 5'RACE with a primer carrying a 10-nucleotide random unique molecular identifier tagging each TCR transcript. Each sequencing run produced over 160 million TCR-beta sequences covering 15-18 subjects. The RNeasy kit was used for extraction of total RNA. The KAPA Real-time Library Amplification kit was used to amplify TCR-beta VDJ regions with primers for the TCR constant region and the 5'RACE anchor. Sample indexes and Illumina adaptors were added in a first PCR, and a second PCR then increased library yield. After Ampure bead purification, the TCR product of roughly 650 bp was size-selected on a 2% E-gel SizeSelection system. Library quality was checked on a Bioanalyzer, concentration was measured with Qubit, and libraries were quantified with the Kapa Library Quantification kit before pooling. An Illumina HiSeq 2500 was used to sequence the libraries paired-end at 2 x 150 bp. To increase sequence diversity, roughly 24-32% phiX was spiked into each library pool. The paper's data handling went like this. The quality-filtered reads were processed with the UMI-based MiGEC pipeline, whose error correction step removed more than 85% of the raw TCR sequences. VDJ genes were aligned to IMGT germline references, and each clonotype was defined by a unique CDR3 amino acid sequence together with V-J genes. Clonal expansion, Shannon diversity, and CDR3 relatedness (CalcPairwiseDistances, ClusterSamples) were evaluated with VDJtools, and phylogenetic trees were built with CLCbio workbench. Expanded clones were defined as having at least 8 unique UMIs, based on coefficient-of-variation modelling across technical triplicates. TCRdb passed the public sequencing reads through fastp at Q25 and MiXCR, retaining productive beta sequences. Rows with one shared CDR3 protein collapse into an entry with the most common genes and DNA. The V and J calls were determined by TCRdb, not by the authors. The sample records 120,000 or so distinct CDR3 sequences, roughly 3.2% of which are singletons. Of the sample, over 1% is held by the ten largest clones.

The sequenced sample consisted of PBMCs. This chain is built from TRBV29-1 and TRBJ2-5; confidence is insufficient to name the D gene. The TCR was taken from a woman aged 25 to 39 with multiple sclerosis. The bases read TGCAGCGTTGTGCCCATCGCAATCCAAGAGACCCAGTACTTC. It translates to CSVVPIAIQETQYF.